Detailed here is one TCR beta chain. V was pared by 6 bases and J by 3 bases, with 7 bases of the junction left unmatched. CDR1 and CDR2 from the germline V gene are LNHDA and SQIVND (reference sequence). The CDR3 runs to 15 residues. The data are from a study of sequential checkpoint blockade in melanoma. Study background: Both treatment sequences were followed by maintenance nivolumab.

The assay was immunoSEQ multiplex PCR, and TCRdb's table has in-frame clones only and misses some. The sample contains about 16,000 clones, more than 85% of which appear only once. Noted treatment: randomized to nivolumab then ipilimumab (arm A) or the reverse (arm B). DNA-damaging chemotherapy had not been given to any patient beforehand. Live CD3+CD8+ CD19− CD56− cells were sorted from PBMCs. The sequence was collected from a human donor with melanoma. The sequencing used CD8+ T cells sorted from blood (inferred from file names), collected from a patient given nivolumab and ipilimumab in sequence. The V call is TRBV19, the J call TRBJ1-5; 8 bases map to TRBD1. Written as DNA, the CDR3 is TGTGCCAGTAGACTCGGACAGGGCTTCAATCAGCCCCAGCATTTT. This gives the protein CASRLGQGFNQPQHF.